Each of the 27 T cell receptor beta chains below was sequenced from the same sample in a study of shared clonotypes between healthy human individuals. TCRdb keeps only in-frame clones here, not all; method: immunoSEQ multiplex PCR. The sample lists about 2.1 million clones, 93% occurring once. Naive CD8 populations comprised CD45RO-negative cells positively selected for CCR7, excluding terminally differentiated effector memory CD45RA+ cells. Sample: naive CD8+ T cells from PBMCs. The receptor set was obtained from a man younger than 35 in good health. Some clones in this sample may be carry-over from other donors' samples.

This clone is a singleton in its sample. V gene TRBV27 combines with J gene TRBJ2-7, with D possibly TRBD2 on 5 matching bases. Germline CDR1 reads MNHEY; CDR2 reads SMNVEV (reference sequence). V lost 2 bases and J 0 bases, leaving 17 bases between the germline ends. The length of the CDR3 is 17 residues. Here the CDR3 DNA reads TGTGCCAGCAGTTTAAGTCTTGGGATAACTAGCTCCTACGAGCAGTACTTC. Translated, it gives CASSLSLGITSSYEQYF.

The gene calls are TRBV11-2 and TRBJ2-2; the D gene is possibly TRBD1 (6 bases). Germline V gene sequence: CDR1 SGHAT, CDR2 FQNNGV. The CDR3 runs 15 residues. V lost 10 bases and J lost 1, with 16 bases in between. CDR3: CAIPEQGLNTGELFF. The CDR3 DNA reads TGTGCCATCCCAGAACAGGGATTGAACACCGGGGAGCTGTTTTTT.

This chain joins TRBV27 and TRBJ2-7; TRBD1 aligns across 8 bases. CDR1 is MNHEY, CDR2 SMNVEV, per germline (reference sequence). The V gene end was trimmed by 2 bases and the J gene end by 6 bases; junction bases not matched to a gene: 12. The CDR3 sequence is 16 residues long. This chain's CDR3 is CASSLSFGRGPPEQYF. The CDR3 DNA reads TGTGCCAGCAGTTTAAGTTTCGGCAGGGGGCCTCCCGAGCAGTACTTC.

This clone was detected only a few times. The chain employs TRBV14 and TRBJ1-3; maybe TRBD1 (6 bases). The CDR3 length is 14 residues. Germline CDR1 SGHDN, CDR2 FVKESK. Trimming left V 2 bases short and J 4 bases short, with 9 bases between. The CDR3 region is CASSQTGWGNTIYF. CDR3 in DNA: TGTGCCAGCAGCCAAACAGGGTGGGGAAACACCATATATTTT.

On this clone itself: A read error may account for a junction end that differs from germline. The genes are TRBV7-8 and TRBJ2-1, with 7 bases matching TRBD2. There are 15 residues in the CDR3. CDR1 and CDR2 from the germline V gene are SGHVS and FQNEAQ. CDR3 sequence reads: CASSIAGTTYNEQFF. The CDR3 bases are TGTGCCAGCAGCATAGCCGGGACTACCTACAATGAGCAGTTCTTC.

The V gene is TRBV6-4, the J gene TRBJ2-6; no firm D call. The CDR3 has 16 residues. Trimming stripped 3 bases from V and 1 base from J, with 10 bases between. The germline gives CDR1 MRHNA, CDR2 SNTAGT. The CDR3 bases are TGTGCCAGCAGTGATTCCCCTATTTCTGGGGCCAACGTCCTGACTTTC. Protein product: CASSDSPISGANVLTF.

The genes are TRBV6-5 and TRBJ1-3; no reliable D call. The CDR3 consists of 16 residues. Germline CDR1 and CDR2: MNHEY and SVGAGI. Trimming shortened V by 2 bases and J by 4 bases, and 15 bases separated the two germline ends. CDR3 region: CASSYQAGPLGNTIYF. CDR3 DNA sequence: TGTGCCAGCAGTTACCAGGCAGGCCCTCTGGGAAACACCATATATTTT.

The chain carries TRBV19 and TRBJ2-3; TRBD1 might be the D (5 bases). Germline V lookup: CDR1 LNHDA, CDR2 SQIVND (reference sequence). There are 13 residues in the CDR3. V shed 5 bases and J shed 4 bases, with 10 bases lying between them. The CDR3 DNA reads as TGTGCCAGTAGTTTAGGGGATCCAGATACGCAGTATTTT. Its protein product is CASSLGDPDTQYF. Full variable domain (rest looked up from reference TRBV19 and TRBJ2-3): DGGITQSPKYLFRKEGQNVTLSCEQNLNHDAMYWYRQDPGQGLRLIYYSQIVNDFQKGDIAEGYSVSREKKESFPLTVTSAQKNPTAFYLCASSLGDPDTQYFGPGTRLTVL.

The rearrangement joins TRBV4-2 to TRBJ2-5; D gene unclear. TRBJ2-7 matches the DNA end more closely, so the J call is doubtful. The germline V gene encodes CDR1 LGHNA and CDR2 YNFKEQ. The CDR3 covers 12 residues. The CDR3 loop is CASSQNSYEQYF. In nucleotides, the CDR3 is TGTGCCAGCAGCCAAAACAGCTACGAGCAGTACTTC.

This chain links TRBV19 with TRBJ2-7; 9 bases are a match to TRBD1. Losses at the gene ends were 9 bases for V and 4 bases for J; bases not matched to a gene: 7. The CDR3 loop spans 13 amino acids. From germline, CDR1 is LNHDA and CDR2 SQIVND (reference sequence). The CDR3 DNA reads TGTGCCAGCGTCGACAGGGGGACATACGAGCAGTACTTC. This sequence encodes CASVDRGTYEQYF.

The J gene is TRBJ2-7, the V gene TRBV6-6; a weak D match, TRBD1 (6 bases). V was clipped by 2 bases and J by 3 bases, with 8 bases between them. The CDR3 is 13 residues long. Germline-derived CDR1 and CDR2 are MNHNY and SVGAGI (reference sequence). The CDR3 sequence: CASSYQDSYEQYF. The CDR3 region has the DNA TGTGCCAGCAGTTACCAGGACAGCTACGAGCAGTACTTC.

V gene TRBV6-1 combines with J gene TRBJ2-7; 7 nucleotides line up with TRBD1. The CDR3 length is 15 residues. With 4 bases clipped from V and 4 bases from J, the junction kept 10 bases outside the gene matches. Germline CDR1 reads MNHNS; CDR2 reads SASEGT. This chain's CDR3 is CASSVPRDSSYEQYF. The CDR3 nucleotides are TGTGCCAGCAGTGTCCCTCGGGACAGTTCGTACGAGCAGTACTTC.

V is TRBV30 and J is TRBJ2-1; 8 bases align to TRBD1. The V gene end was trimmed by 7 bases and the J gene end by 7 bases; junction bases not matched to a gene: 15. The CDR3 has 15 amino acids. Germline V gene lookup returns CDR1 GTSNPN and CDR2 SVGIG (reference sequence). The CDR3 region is CAYTAGQGAWNEQFF. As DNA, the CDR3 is TGTGCCTACACCGCGGGGCAGGGGGCATGGAATGAGCAGTTCTTC.

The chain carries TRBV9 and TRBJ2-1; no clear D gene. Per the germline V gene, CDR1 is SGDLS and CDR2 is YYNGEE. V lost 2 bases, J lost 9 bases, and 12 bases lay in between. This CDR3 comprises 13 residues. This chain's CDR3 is CASSVHANTEQFF. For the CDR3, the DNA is TGTGCCAGCAGCGTTCATGCGAATACTGAGCAGTTCTTC.

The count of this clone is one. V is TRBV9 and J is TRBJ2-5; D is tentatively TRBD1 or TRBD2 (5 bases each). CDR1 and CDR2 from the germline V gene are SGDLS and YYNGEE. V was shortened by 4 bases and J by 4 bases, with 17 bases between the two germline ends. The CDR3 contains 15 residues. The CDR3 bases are TGTGCCAGCAGCAGCCGGGACCCCCCGTCAGAGACCCAGTACTTC. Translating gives CASSSRDPPSETQYF. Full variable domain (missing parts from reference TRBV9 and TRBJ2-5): DSGVTQTPKHLITATGQRVTLRCSPRSGDLSVYWYQQSLDQGLQFLIQYYNGEERAKGNILERFSAQQFPDLHSELNLSSLELGDSALYFCASSSRDPPSETQYFGPGTRLLVL.

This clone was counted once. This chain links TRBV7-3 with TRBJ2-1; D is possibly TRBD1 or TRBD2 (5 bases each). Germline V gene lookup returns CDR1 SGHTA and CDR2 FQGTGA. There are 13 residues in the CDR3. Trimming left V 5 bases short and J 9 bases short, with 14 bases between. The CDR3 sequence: CASSPQVGGEQFF. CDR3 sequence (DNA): TGTGCCAGCAGCCCACAGGTCGGAGGTGAGCAGTTCTTC.

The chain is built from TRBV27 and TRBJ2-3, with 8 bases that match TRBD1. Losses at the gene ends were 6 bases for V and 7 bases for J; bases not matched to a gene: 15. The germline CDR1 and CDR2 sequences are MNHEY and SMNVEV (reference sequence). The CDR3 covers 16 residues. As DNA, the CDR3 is TGTGCCAGCAGCGAGTTGCCGACAGGGGCCTTGCATACGCAGTATTTT. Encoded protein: CASSELPTGALHTQYF.

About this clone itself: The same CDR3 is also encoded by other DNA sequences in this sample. This chain's CDR3 is CASSIDRGETQYF. The CDR3 DNA is TGTGCCAGTAGTATAGACAGAGGGGAGACCCAGTACTTC. The chain combines TRBV19 with TRBJ2-5, with a weak D call TRBD2 (5 bases). This CDR3 region has 13 residues. CDR1 and CDR2 (germline): LNHDA, SQIVND (reference sequence). Trimming pared 0 bases from V and 5 bases from J, leaving 7 bases between. The full variable domain, its missing parts supplied by reference TRBV19 and TRBJ2-5, is DGGITQSPKYLFRKEGQNVTLSCEQNLNHDAMYWYRQDPGQGLRLIYYSQIVNDFQKGDIAEGYSVSREKKESFPLTVTSAQKNPTAFYLCASSIDRGETQYFGPGTRLLVL.

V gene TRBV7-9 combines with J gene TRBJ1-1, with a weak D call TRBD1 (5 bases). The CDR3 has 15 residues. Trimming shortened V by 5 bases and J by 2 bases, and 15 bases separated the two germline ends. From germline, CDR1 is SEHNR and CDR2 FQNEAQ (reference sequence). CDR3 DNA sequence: TGTGCCAGCAGCCCGAGGGCAGGGATCAACACTGAAGCTTTCTTT. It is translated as CASSPRAGINTEAFF.

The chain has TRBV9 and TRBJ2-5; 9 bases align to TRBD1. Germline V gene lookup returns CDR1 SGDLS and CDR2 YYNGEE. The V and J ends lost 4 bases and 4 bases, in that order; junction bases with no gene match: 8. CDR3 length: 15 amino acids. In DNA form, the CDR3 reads TGTGCCAGCAGCATCAATGGACAGGGGCGAGAGACCCAGTACTTC. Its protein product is CASSINGQGRETQYF.

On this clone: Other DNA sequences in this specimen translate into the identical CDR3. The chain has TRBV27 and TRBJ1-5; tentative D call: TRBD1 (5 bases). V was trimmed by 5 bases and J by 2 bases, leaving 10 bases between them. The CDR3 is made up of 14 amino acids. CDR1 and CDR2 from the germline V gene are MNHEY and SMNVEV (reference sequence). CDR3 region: CASSVRDRNQPQHF. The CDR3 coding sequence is TGTGCCAGCAGTGTCCGGGACCGCAATCAGCCCCAGCATTTT.

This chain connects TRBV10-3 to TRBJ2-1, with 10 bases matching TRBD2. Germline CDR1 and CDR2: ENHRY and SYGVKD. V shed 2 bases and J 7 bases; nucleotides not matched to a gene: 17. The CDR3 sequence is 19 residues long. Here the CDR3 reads CAISEPTRPLAGARNEQFF. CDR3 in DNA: TGTGCCATCAGTGAGCCCACGAGACCCCTAGCGGGAGCTCGGAATGAGCAGTTCTTC.

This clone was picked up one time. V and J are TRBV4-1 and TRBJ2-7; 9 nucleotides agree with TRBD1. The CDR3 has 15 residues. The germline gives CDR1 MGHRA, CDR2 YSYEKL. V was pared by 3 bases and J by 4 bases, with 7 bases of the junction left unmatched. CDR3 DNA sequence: TGCGCCAGCAGCCAGGGGACAGGGAGGGCTTACGAGCAGTACTTC. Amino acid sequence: CASSQGTGRAYEQYF.

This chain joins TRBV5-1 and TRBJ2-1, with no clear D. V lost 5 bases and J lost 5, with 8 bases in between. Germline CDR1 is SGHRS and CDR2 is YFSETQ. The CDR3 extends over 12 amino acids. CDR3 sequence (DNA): TGCGCCAGCAGGGACCTTGACAATGAGCAGTTCTTC. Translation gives CASRDLDNEQFF.

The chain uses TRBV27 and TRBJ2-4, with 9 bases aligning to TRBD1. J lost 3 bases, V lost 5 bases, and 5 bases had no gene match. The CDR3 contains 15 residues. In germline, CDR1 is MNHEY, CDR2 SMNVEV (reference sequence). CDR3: CASSTPDRGKNIQYF. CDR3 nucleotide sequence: TGTGCCAGCAGTACCCCGGACAGGGGCAAAAACATTCAGTACTTC.

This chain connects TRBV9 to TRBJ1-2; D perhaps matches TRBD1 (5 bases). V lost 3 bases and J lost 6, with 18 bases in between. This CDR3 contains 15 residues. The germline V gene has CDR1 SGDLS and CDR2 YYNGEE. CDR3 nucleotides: TGTGCCAGCAGCGGGCCAGGGAACGGCGCGGATGGCTACACCTTC. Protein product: CASSGPGNGADGYTF.

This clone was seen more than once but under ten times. CDR3 region: CASSLALTDATNEKLFF. The CDR3 nucleotides are TGTGCCAGCAGCTTAGCGCTGACAGATGCAACTAATGAAAAACTGTTTTTT. This rearrangement joins TRBV7-9 to TRBJ1-4; perhaps TRBD1 as D (5 bases). Trimming removed 0 bases from V and 0 bases from J, with 11 bases in between. Germline values: CDR1 SEHNR, CDR2 FQNEAQ (reference sequence). This CDR3 has 17 amino acids.